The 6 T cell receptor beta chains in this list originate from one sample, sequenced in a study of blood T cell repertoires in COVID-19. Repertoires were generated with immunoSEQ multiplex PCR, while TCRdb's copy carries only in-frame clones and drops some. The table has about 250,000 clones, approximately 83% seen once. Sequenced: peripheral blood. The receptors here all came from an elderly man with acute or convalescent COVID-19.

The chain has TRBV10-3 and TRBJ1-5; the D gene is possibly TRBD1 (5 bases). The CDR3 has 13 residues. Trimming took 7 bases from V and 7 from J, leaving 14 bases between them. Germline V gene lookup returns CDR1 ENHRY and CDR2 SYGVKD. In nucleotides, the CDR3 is TGTGCCATCACCTCAGGGCGGGAGCAGCCCCAGCATTTT. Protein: CAITSGREQPQHF.

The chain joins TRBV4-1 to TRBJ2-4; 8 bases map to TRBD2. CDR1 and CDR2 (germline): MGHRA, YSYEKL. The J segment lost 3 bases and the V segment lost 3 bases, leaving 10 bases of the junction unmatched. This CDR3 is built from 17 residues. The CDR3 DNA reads TGCGCCAGCAGCCAGGTGGAGGGACTAGTAGGCAAAAACATTCAGTACTTC. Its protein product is CASSQVEGLVGKNIQYF.

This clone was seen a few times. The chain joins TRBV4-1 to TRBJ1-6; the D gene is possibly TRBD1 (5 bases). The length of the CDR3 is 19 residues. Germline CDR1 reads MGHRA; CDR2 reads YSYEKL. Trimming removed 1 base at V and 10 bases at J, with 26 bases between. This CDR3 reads CASSQGSQGNTYQRSPLHF. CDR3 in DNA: TGCGCCAGCAGCCAAGGATCTCAGGGCAATACCTATCAAAGATCACCCCTCCACTTT.

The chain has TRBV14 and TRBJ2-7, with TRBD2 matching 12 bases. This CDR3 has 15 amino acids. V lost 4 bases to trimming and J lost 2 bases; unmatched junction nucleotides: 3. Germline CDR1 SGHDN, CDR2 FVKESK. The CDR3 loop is CASSPGLAGPYEQYF. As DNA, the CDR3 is TGTGCCAGCAGCCCGGGACTAGCGGGCCCCTACGAGCAGTACTTC.

The CDR3 sequence is CASTGLFTDTQYF. CDR3 nucleotides: TGTGCCAGTACTGGACTATTCACAGATACGCAGTATTTT. This sequence joins TRBV19 and TRBJ2-3; D is possibly TRBD2 (6 bases). Trimming left V 7 bases short and J 2 bases short, with 10 bases between. This CDR3 has 13 amino acids. CDR1 is LNHDA, CDR2 SQIVND, per germline (reference sequence).

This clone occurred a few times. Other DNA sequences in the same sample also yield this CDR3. The CDR3 DNA follows: TGTGCCAGCTCACCGACAGGGGAGCGGTCACCCCTCCACTTT. This translates into CASSPTGERSPLHF. The chain recombines TRBV18 with TRBJ1-6, with 8 bases matching TRBD1. This CDR3 has 14 amino acids. Trimming cost V 3 bases and J 10 bases; bases outside gene matches: 5. Germline values: CDR1 KGHSH, CDR2 LQKENI.